The 9 T cell receptor beta chains listed next were all sequenced from one sample in a study of blood T cells in healthy people across ages. A second PCR of about 6 to 11 cycles used a sample-barcoded 5' primer and a J-beta primer mix. In TCRdb, the 5' RACE reads were re-called with MiXCR into one record per CDR3 protein. The sample holds more than 750,000 distinct CDR3 sequences, almost 30% seen once. This sample was also put to use in a study of T cells of mothers and their children.

Sequenced material: blood. The receptors derive from a woman in her thirties or forties in good health.

This clonotype has at least ten counts. The gene calls are TRBV7-2 and TRBJ2-4, with 9 bases identical to TRBD1. This CDR3 is 15 amino acids long. The V segment lost 1 base and the J segment 6 bases; nucleotides outside the gene matches: 4. Germline lookup yields CDR1 SGHTA and CDR2 FQGNSA. The CDR3 DNA is TGTGCCAGCAGCTTAGGACCGGGACAGGGAAACATTCAGTACTTC. Its protein is CASSLGPGQGNIQYF.

Of note for this clonotype: A much bigger clone sits one base away, suggesting this may be a read error. This chain uses TRBV7-2 with TRBJ2-1; 8 bases are shared with TRBD2. The closer fit of TRBJ2-7 to the DNA end suggests the J call may be wrong. The CDR3 runs 16 residues. In germline, CDR1 is SGHTA, CDR2 FQGNSA. The CDR3 DNA reads TGTGCCAGCAGGTTTAGCGGGGCCAGCTCCTACAATGAGCAGTACTTC. This translates into CASRFSGASSYNEQYF.

This clonotype turned up a few times. A junction end diverges from the germline sequence, so it may reflect a read error. The chain couples TRBV5-5 to TRBJ1-2, with D unclear. The CDR3 sequence is 14 residues long. From germline, CDR1 is SGHKS and CDR2 YYEKEE (reference sequence). The CDR3 here is CAGSLELGYYGYTF. CDR3 nucleotides: TGTGCCGGCAGCTTGGAATTGGGGTACTATGGCTACACCTTC.

The chain carries TRBV6-5 and TRBJ2-7; 9 bases are shared with TRBD1. Germline V gives CDR1 MNHEY, CDR2 SVGAGI. The CDR3 spans 15 residues. The ends lost 2 bases at V and 3 bases at J; junction bases unmatched: 5. The CDR3 spells CASSYAGTGLYEQYF. In DNA form, the CDR3 reads TGTGCCAGCAGTTACGCCGGGACAGGGCTCTACGAGCAGTACTTC.

This clonotype was seen more than once but under ten times. The chain is built from TRBV12-3 or TRBV12-4 and TRBJ1-3; D call uncertain. The CDR3 sequence is 13 residues long. Trimming stripped 6 bases from V and 9 bases from J, with 15 bases between. The CDR3 is CASSPLMDRTIYF. The CDR3 bases are TGTGCCAGCAGCCCGTTGATGGACCGCACCATATATTTT.

In this sample, this clonotype turned up a few times. This rearrangement joins TRBV25-1 to TRBJ2-7; D could derive from TRBD1 or TRBD2 (5 bases each). Germline lookup yields CDR1 MGHDK and CDR2 SYGVNS. Trimming removed 2 bases from V and 0 bases from J, with 20 bases in between. The CDR3 has 18 residues. In DNA, the CDR3 is TGTGCCAGCAGTGAAACCGGGACGTGGTCTCGTAGCTCCTACGAGCAGTACTTC. It codes for CASSETGTWSRSSYEQYF.

This clonotype has a count of ten or more. This sequence joins TRBV6-2 or TRBV6-3 and TRBJ1-2; D not resolved. V gave up 5 bases and J gave up 5 bases, with 9 bases separating them. The CDR3 extends over 12 amino acids. Germline V CDR1 and CDR2: MNHEY, SVGEGT. The CDR3 DNA sequence: TGTGCCAGCAGTACGGACGTTTATGGCTACACCTTC. Encoded protein: CASSTDVYGYTF.

As for this clonotype: A much bigger clone sits one base away, suggesting this may be a read error. This rearrangement joins TRBV29-1 to TRBJ2-4; D perhaps matches TRBD1 (6 bases). Germline CDR1 reads SQVTM; CDR2 reads ANQGSEA. The CDR3 has 14 residues. The DNA of the CDR3 is TGCAGCGCGAGTCCAGGGGTAGCCAGAAACATTCAGTACTTC. Protein sequence: CSASPGVARNIQYF.

This clonotype was recorded a few times. This rearrangement joins TRBV7-8 to TRBJ1-1, with no clear D. The CDR3 has 14 amino acids. CDR1 and CDR2 from the germline V gene are SGHVS and FQNEAQ. V lost 4 bases and J 0 bases, leaving 9 bases between the germline ends. The CDR3 sequence is CASSSGWMNTEAFF. In nucleotides, the CDR3 is TGTGCCAGCAGCTCGGGTTGGATGAACACTGAAGCTTTCTTT.